This TCR beta chain was profiled in a study of T cell changes during pregnancy in multiple sclerosis (dated by TCRdb to between 2018 and 2020). Background for the entire study: The study looked at changes in the T cell repertoire across pregnancy in women with multiple sclerosis.

The protocol used for the library was the immunoSEQ multiplex PCR assay. The table comes from immuneACCESS by way of TCRdb, which keeps in-frame sequences with V and J called. Part of the clones is missing from these tables; in studies checked, under half for an unresolved V gene and the rest for unknown reasons. In all, the sample holds about 38,000 clones, and approximately 94% of those were seen once. Under 0.5% of the sample is held by the ten biggest clonotypes. Sequences MGHRA (CDR1) and YSYEKL (CDR2) are obtained from the germline V gene. Spanning cysteine to phenylalanine, the CDR3 consists of 15 amino acids. Left in the record is the CDR3 DNA by itself, 45 bases read in frame from the first base. V and J lose 0 bases and 5 bases, and a span of 10 bases separates them. As for this clone: Its specific antigen is unknown. No much larger clonotype is one base removed from it; base qualities were not supplied.

This chain joins TRBV4-1 to TRBJ2-2; the D gene cannot be named for sure. This receptor was obtained from a female donor with multiple sclerosis, enrolled in a pregnancy study. Sequenced here: CD4+ T cells from peripheral blood mononuclear cells, sampled in the second trimester of pregnancy. The DNA sequence is TGCGCCAGCAGCCAAGAGACACAATTAACCGGGGAGCTGTTTTTT. Translated, it reads CASSQETQLTGELFF.